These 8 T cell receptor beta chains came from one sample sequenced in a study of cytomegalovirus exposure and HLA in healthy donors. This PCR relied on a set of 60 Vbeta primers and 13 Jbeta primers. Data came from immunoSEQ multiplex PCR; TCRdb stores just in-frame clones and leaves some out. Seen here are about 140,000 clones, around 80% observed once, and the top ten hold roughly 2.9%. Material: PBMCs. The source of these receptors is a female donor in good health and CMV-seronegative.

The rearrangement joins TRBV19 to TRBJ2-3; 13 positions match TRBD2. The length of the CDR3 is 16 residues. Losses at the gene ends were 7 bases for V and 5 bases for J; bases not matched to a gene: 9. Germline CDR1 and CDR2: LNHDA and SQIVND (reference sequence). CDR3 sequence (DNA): TGTGCCAGTACCCCAGGACTAGCGGGAGTTGGAGATACGCAGTATTTT. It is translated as CASTPGLAGVGDTQYF.

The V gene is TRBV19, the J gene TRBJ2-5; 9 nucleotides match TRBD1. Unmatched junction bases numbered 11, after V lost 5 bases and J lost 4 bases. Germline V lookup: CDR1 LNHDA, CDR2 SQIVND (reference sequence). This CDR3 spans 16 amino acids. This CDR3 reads CASSRRTGGIGETQYF. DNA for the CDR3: TGTGCCAGTAGTCGAAGAACAGGGGGCATTGGAGAGACCCAGTACTTC.

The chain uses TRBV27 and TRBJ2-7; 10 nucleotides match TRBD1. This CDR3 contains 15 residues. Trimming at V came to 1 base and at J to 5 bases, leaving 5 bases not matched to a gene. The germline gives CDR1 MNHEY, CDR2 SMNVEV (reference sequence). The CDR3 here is CASSLLGTGVNEQYF. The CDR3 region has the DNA TGTGCCAGCAGTTTATTAGGGACAGGGGTTAACGAGCAGTACTTC.

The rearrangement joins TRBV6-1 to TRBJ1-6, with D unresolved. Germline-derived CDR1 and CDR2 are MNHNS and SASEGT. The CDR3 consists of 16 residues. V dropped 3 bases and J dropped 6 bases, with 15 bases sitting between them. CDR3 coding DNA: TGTGCCAGCAGTGACCCGACACGAGATAGTAATTCACCCCTCCACTTT. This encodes CASSDPTRDSNSPLHF.

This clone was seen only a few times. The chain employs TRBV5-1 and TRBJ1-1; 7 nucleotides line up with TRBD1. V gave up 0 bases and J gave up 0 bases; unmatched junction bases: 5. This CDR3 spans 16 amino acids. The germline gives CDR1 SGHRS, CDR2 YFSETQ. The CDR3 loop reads CASSLGQGFLNTEAFF. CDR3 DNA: TGCGCCAGCAGCTTGGGACAGGGCTTCTTGAACACTGAAGCTTTCTTT.

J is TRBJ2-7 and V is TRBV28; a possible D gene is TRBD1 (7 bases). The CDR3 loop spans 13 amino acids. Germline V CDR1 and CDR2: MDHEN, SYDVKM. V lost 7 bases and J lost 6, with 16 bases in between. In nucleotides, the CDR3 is TGTGCCAGCACGGGACAGCGGGCCCTCGAGCAGTACTTC. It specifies CASTGQRALEQYF. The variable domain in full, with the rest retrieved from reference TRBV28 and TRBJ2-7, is DVKVTQSSRYLVKRTGEKVFLECVQDMDHENMFWYRQDPGLGLRLIYFSYDVKMKEKGDIPEGYSVSREKKERFSLILESASTNQTSMYLCASTGQRALEQYFGPGTRLTVT.

CDR3: CASSLHPGQGNYGYTF. The CDR3 bases are TGTGCCAGCAGCTTACATCCGGGACAGGGGAACTATGGCTACACCTTC. The chain joins TRBV7-6 to TRBJ1-2; 10 bases fit TRBD1. The CDR3 extends over 16 amino acids. The J segment lost 2 bases and the V segment lost 2 bases, leaving 5 bases of the junction unmatched. From germline, CDR1 is SGHVS and CDR2 FNYEAQ.

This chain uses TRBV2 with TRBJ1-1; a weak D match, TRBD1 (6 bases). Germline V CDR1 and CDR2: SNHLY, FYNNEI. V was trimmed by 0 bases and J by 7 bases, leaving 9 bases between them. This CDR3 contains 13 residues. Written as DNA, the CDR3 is TGTGCCAGCAGTGAAGCAGGACAGCGTGAAGCTTTCTTT. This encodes CASSEAGQREAFF. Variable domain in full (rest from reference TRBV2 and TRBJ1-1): EPEVTQTPSHQVTQMGQEVILRCVPISNHLYFYWYRQILGQKVEFLVSFYNNEISEKSEIFDDQFSVERPDGSNFTLKIRSTKLEDSAMYFCASSEAGQREAFFGQGTRLTVV.